What follows are 5 T cell receptor beta chains derived from one specimen sequenced in a study of diagnostic markers for celiac disease. TCRdb re-called the reads; every CDR3 protein appears as one record, without DNA. The table lists 1,400 or so distinct CDR3 sequences. The sample was either unsorted cells or a sorted T cell fraction (not recorded which). The receptors originated from a human donor. This table probably holds off-target reads from a library built for another chain.

V usage is TRBV5-1 and J usage is TRBJ2-5; the D call from TCRdb, TRBD2, cannot be confirmed without DNA. This CDR3 is built from 17 residues. Per germline, CDR1 SGHRS and CDR2 YFSETQ. CDR3 loop: CASSLGLAGALQETQYF.

The chain links TRBV3-1 to TRBJ2-1; absent DNA, TCRdb's TRBD1 call cannot be checked. CDR1 and CDR2 (germline): LGHDT, YNNKEL (reference sequence). The CDR3 extends over 14 amino acids. CDR3 region: CASTIGVGAVEQFF.

The CDR3 protein is CAISESQGATEAFF. V is TRBV10-3 and J is TRBJ1-1; TCRdb picks TRBD1, but there is no DNA to check that call. This CDR3 is built from 14 residues. Per germline, CDR1 ENHRY and CDR2 SYGVKD.

V usage is TRBV7-2 and J usage is TRBJ1-1; TCRdb's assignment of TRBD1 cannot be checked, as there is no DNA. Germline values: CDR1 SGHTA, CDR2 FQGNSA. The CDR3 sequence is 14 residues long. CDR3 in amino acids: CASSLMPGDTEAFF.

This clonotype is classed as large by frequency. V is TRBV28 and J is TRBJ2-7; absent DNA, TCRdb's TRBD1 call cannot be checked. The CDR3 is 15 residues long. CDR1 MDHEN and CDR2 SYDVKM come from the germline V gene. The CDR3 loop reads CASRPWAGRSYEQYF.